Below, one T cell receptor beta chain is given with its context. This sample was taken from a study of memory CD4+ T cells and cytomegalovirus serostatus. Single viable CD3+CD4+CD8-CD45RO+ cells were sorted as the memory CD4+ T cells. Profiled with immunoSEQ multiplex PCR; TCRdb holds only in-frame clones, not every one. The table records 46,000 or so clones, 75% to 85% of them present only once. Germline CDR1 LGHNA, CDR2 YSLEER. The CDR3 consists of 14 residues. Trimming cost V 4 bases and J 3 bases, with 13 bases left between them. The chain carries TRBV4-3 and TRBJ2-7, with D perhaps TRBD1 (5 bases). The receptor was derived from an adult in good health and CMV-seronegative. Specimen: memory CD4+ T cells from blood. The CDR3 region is CASSPSPDSYEQYF. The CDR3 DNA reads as TGCGCCAGCAGCCCCTCCCCTGACAGCTACGAGCAGTACTTC.